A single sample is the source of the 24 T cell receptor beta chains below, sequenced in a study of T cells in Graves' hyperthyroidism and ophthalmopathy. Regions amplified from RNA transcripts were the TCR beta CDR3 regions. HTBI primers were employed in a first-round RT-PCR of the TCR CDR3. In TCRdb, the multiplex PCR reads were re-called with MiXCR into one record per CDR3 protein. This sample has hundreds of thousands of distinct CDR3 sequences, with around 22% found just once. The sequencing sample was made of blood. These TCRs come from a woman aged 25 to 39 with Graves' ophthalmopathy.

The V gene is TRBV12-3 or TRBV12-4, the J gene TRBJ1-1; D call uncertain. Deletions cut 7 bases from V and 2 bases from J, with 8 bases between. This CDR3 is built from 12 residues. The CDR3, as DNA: TGTGCCAGCACCCTTTCTAACACTGAAGCTTTCTTT. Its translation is CASTLSNTEAFF.

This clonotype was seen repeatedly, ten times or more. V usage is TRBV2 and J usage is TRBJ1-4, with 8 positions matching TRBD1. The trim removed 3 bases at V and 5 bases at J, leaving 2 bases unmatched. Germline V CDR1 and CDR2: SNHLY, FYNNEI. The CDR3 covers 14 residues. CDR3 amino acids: CASSEGQENEKLFF. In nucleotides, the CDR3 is TGTGCCAGCAGTGAGGGACAGGAGAATGAAAAACTGTTTTTT. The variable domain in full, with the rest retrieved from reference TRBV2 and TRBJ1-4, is EPEVTQTPSHQVTQMGQEVILRCVPISNHLYFYWYRQILGQKVEFLVSFYNNEISEKSEIFDDQFSVERPDGSNFTLKIRSTKLEDSAMYFCASSEGQENEKLFFGSGTQLSVL.

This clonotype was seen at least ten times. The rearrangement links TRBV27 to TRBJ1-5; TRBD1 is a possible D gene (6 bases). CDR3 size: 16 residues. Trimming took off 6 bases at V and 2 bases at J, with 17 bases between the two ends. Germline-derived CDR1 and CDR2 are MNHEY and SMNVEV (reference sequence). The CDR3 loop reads CASRPLRGGGNQPQHF. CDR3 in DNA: TGTGCCAGCAGACCACTCAGGGGAGGGGGCAATCAGCCCCAGCATTTT.

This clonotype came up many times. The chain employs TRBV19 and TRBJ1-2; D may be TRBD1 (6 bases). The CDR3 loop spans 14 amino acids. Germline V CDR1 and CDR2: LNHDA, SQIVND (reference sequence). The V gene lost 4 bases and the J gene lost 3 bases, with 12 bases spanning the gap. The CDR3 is CASSKDSLDYGYTF. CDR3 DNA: TGTGCCAGTAGTAAGGACAGTCTTGACTATGGCTACACCTTC.

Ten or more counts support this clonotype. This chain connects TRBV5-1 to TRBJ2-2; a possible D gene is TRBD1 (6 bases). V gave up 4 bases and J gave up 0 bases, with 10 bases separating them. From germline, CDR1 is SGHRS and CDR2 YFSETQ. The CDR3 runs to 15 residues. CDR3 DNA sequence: TGCGCCAGCAGCACGGGACAAACGAACACCGGGGAGCTGTTTTTT. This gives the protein CASSTGQTNTGELFF.

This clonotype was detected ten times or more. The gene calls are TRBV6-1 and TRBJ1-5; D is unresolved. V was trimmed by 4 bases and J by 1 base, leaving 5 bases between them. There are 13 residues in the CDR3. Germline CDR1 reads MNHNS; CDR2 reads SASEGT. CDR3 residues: CASSAESNQPQHF. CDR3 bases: TGTGCCAGCAGTGCGGAGAGCAATCAGCCCCAGCATTTT.

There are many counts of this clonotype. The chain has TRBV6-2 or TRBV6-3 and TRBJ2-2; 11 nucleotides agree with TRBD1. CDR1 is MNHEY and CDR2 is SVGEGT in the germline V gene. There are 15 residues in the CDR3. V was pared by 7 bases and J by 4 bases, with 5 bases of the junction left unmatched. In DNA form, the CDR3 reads TGTGCCAGCACTCACGGGACAGGGGGCACCGGGGAGCTGTTTTTT. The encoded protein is CASTHGTGGTGELFF.

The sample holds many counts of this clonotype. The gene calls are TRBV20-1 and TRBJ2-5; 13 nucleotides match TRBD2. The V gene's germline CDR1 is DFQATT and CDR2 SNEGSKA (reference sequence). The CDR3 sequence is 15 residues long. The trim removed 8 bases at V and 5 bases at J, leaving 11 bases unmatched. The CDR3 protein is CSTRLLAGGLETQYF. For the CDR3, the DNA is TGCAGTACACGTCTACTAGCGGGGGGGCTTGAGACCCAGTACTTC.

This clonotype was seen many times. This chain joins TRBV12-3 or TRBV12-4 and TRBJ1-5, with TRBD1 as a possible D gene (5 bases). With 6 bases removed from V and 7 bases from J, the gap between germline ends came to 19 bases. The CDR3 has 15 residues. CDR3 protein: CASSEGTKVRQPQHF. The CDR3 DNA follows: TGTGCCAGCAGCGAAGGGACTAAAGTAAGGCAGCCCCAGCATTTT.

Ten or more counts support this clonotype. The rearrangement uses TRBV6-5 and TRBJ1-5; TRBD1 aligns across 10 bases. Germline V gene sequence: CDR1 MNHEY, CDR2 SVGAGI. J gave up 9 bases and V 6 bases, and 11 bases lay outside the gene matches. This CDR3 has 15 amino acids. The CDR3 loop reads CASRKKGTGERPQHF. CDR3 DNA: TGTGCCAGCAGAAAAAAAGGGACAGGGGAACGGCCCCAGCATTTT.

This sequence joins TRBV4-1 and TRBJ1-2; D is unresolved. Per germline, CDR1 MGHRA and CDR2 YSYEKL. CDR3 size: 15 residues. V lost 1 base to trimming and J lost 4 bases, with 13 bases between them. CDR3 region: CASSQGGARGYGYTF. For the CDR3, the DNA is TGCGCCAGCAGCCAAGGCGGCGCCCGCGGCTATGGCTACACCTTC.

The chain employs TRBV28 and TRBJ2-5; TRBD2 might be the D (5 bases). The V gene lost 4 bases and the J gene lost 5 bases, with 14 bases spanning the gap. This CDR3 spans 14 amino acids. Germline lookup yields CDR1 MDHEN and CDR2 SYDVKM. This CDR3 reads CASSSPLSGETQYF. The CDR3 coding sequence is TGTGCCAGCAGTTCCCCGCTCTCGGGGGAGACCCAGTACTTC.

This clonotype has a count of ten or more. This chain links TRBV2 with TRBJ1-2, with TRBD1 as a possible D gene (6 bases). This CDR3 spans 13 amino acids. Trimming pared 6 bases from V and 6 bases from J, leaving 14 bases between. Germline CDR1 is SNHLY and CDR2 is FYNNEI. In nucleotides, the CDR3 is TGTGCCAGCAGGAGGGGGGAAGGTCATGGCTACACCTTC. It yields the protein CASRRGEGHGYTF.

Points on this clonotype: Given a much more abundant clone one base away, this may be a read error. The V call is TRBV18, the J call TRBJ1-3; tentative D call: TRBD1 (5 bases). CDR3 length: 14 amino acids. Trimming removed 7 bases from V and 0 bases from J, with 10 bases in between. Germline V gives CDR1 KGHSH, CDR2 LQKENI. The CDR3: CASLVGTSGNTIYF. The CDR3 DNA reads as TGTGCCAGCTTAGTCGGGACCTCTGGAAACACCATATATTTT.

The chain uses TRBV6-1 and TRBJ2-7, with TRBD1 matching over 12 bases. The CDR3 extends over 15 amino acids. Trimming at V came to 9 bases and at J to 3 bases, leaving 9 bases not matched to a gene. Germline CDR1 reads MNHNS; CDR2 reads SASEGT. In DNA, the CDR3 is TGTGCCAGTATGCCCGGGACAGGGGGCTTCTACGAGCAGTACTTC. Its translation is CASMPGTGGFYEQYF.

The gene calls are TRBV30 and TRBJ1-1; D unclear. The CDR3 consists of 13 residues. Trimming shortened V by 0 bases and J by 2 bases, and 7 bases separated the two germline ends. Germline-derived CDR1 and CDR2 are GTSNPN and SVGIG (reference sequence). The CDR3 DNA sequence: TGTGCCTGGAGTGTTGCAGGAAACACTGAAGCTTTCTTT. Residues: CAWSVAGNTEAFF.

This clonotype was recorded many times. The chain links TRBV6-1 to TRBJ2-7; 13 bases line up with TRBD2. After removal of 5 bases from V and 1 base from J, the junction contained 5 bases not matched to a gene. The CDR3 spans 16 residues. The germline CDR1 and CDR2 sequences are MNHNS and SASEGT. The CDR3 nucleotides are TGTGCCAGCAGTATCGGACTAGCGGGGGTTTCCTACGAGCAGTACTTC. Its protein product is CASSIGLAGVSYEQYF.

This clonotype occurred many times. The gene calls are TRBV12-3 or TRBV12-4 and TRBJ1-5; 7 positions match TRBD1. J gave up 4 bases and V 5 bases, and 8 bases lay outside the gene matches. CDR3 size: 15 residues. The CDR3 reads CASSPRGGSNQPQHF. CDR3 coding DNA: TGTGCCAGCAGTCCCAGGGGGGGTTCTAATCAGCCCCAGCATTTT.

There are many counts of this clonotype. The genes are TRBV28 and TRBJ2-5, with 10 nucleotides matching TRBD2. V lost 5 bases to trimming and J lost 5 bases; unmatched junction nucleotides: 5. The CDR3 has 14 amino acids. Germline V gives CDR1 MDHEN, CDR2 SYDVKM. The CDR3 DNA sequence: TGTGCCAGCAGTCAAGCGGGGGGGCCCGAGACCCAGTACTTC. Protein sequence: CASSQAGGPETQYF.

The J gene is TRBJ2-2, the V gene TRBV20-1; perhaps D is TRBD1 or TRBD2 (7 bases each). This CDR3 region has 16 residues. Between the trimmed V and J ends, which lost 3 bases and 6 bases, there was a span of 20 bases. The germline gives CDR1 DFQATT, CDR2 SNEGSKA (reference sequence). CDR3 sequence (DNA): TGCAGTGCTAGTAAGGGAGGGGGCTCTCCGGCCGGGGAGCTGTTTTTT. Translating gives CSASKGGGSPAGELFF.

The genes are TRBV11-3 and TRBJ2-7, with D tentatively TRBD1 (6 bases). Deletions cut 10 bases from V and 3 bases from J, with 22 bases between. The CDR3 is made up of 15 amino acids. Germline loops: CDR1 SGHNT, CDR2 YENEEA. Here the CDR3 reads CATRRQDGRLYEQYF. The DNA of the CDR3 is TGTGCCACCAGAAGACAGGACGGAAGACTCTACGAGCAGTACTTC.

The CDR3 reads CASRWQLNTEAFF. As DNA, the CDR3 is TGTGCCAGCCGCTGGCAGTTGAACACTGAAGCTTTCTTT. The chain joins TRBV12-3 or TRBV12-4 to TRBJ1-1; D gene ambiguous. The CDR3 contains 13 residues. V was clipped by 8 bases and J by 0 bases, with 10 bases between them.

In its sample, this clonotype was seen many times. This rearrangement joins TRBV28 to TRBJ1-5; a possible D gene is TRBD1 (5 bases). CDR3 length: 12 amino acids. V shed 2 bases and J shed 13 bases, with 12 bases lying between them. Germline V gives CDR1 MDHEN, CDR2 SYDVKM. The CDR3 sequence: CASSLRQGQQHF. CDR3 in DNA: TGTGCCAGCAGTTTAAGGCAGGGTCAGCAGCATTTT.

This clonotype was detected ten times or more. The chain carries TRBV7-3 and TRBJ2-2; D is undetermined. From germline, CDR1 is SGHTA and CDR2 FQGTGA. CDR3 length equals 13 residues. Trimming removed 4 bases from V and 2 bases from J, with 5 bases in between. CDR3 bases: TGTGCCAGCAGCTCGACCAACACCGGGGAGCTGTTTTTT. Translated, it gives CASSSTNTGELFF.